The 30 T cell receptor beta chains below were found in one sample sequenced in a study of CD8 T cells in ankylosing spondylitis. Study conclusions and caveats: A motif in TCR beta, a set of about eight highly homologous variants, appeared characteristic of ankylosing spondylitis blood.

Antigens for these TCRs are unknown. TCRdb redid the calling of the 5' RACE reads with MiXCR, one entry per CDR3 protein. Of more than 250,000 distinct CDR3 sequences detected, roughly 8% appear once; the ten largest clones hold more than 14%. The material sequenced was blood, either unsorted or a sorted T cell fraction (not recorded which). Receptor source: a male donor with ankylosing spondylitis.

In its sample, this clonotype was seen many times. The rearrangement links TRBV20-1 to TRBJ2-1; TRBD2 matches 7 bases. The V gene end was trimmed by 5 bases and the J gene end by 5 bases; junction bases not matched to a gene: 9. Per germline, CDR1 DFQATT and CDR2 SNEGSKA (reference sequence). This CDR3 region has 14 residues. Written as DNA, the CDR3 is TGCAGTGCTCCGGGGGAGGGCCCCCACAATGAGCAGTTCTTC. This gives the protein CSAPGEGPHNEQFF.

V gene TRBV12-3 or TRBV12-4 combines with J gene TRBJ1-1, with D uncertain. CDR3 size: 13 residues. The germline V and J ends were trimmed by 3 bases and 4 bases, with 9 bases remaining between them. This chain's CDR3 is CASSFMVGTEAFF. The DNA for the CDR3 is TGTGCCAGCAGTTTCATGGTGGGCACTGAAGCTTTCTTT.

This clonotype was observed many times. V gene TRBV7-2 combines with J gene TRBJ2-1; no clear D. Trimming stripped 2 bases from V and 4 bases from J, with 3 bases between. Germline CDR1 SGHTA, CDR2 FQGNSA. CDR3 size: 12 residues. CDR3 residues: CASSLQYNEQFF. CDR3 DNA sequence: TGTGCCAGCAGCTTACAGTACAATGAGCAGTTCTTC.

This clonotype was recorded a few times. This CDR3 reads CASSGGLPEQYF. Here the CDR3 DNA reads TGTGCCAGCAGTGGCGGGCTCCCCGAGCAGTACTTC. The genes are TRBV25-1 and TRBJ2-7; weak D call: TRBD2 (5 bases). CDR1 and CDR2 (germline): MGHDK, SYGVNS. Trimming took 4 bases from V and 6 from J, leaving 10 bases between them. The CDR3 covers 12 residues.

The chain is built from TRBV5-1 and TRBJ2-6, with unresolved D. The CDR3 runs 16 residues. The ends were cut back, 3 bases at V and 3 bases at J, with 13 bases in the middle. Germline CDR1 and CDR2: SGHRS and YFSETQ. The CDR3 nucleotides are TGCGCCAGCAGCTGGATACAAGGCGGTGGGGCCAACGTCCTGACTTTC. Amino acid sequence: CASSWIQGGGANVLTF.

This clonotype has more than one count but fewer than ten. The chain has TRBV20-1 and TRBJ1-2; 7 bases fit TRBD1. The CDR3 contains 13 residues. V shed 6 bases and J 3 bases; nucleotides not matched to a gene: 7. CDR1 and CDR2 (germline): DFQATT, SNEGSKA (reference sequence). This CDR3 reads CSARRDSYYGYTF. CDR3 sequence (DNA): TGCAGTGCCCGGAGGGACAGCTACTATGGCTACACCTTC.

This clonotype was detected a few times. The CDR3, as DNA: TGTGCCACCAGGGACAGTAATAATCAGCCCCAGCATTTT. Translating gives CATRDSNNQPQHF. The chain couples TRBV15 to TRBJ1-5; maybe TRBD1 (6 bases). The V gene's germline CDR1 is LNHNV and CDR2 YYDKDF (reference sequence). The CDR3 is 13 residues long. The V gene lost 6 bases and the J gene lost 4 bases, with 10 bases spanning the gap.

This clonotype was recorded many times. The chain is built from TRBV25-1 and TRBJ1-1; D might be TRBD1 (6 bases). The CDR3 is made up of 16 amino acids. Germline lookup yields CDR1 MGHDK and CDR2 SYGVNS. V was shortened by 0 bases and J by 4 bases, with 15 bases between the two germline ends. The CDR3, as DNA: TGTGCCAGCAGTGAATATTCATCTCAAGGGGGCACTGAAGCTTTCTTT. Its translation: CASSEYSSQGGTEAFF.

In nucleotides, the CDR3 is TGCAGCGTTGAGACTAGCGGACAAGAGACCCAGTACTTC. Translating it yields CSVETSGQETQYF. The V and J genes are TRBV29-1 and TRBJ2-5, with 9 bases identical to TRBD2. CDR3 size: 13 residues. After removal of 3 bases from V and 2 bases from J, the junction contained 1 base not matched to a gene. CDR1 SQVTM and CDR2 ANQGSEA come from the germline V gene.

V and J are TRBV5-6 and TRBJ2-7; D is tentatively TRBD1 or TRBD2 (5 bases each). The CDR3 has 15 residues. Germline V CDR1 and CDR2: SGHDT, YYEEEE. V was clipped by 0 bases and J by 9 bases, with 19 bases between them. CDR3 residues: CASSLETGPSERQYF. CDR3 DNA sequence: TGTGCCAGCAGCTTGGAGACGGGACCCTCGGAGCGGCAGTACTTC.

The chain couples TRBV20-1 to TRBJ2-2; maybe TRBD1 (6 bases). V was clipped by 3 bases and J by 3 bases, with 11 bases between them. The CDR3 is 14 residues long. Germline assignment: CDR1 DFQATT and CDR2 SNEGSKA (reference sequence). In DNA, the CDR3 is TGCAGTGCTAGGAGGGACATCGACACCGGGGAGCTGTTTTTT. As protein: CSARRDIDTGELFF.

Comment on this clonotype: This may be a read error: a much more frequent sequence differs by one nucleotide. V and J are TRBV7-9 and TRBJ1-5, with 10 bases fitting TRBD1. The J segment lost 6 bases and the V segment lost 8 bases, leaving 16 bases of the junction unmatched. The germline gives CDR1 SEHNR, CDR2 FQNEAQ (reference sequence). The CDR3 is made up of 17 amino acids. CDR3 protein: CASETGGAFRDVQPQHF. CDR3 in DNA: TGTGCCAGCGAGACAGGGGGCGCGTTCCGCGACGTTCAGCCCCAGCATTTT.

In this sample, this clonotype turned up a few times. This sequence joins TRBV24-1 and TRBJ2-7; 9 bases are shared with TRBD1. In germline, CDR1 is KGHDR, CDR2 SFDVKD. This CDR3 is 15 amino acids long. V was clipped by 4 bases and J by 4 bases; unmatched bases: 7. This CDR3 reads CATSEAGTGRYEQYF. CDR3 nucleotide sequence: TGTGCCACCAGTGAGGCCGGGACAGGGCGATACGAGCAGTACTTC.

There are a few counts of this clonotype. The rearrangement joins TRBV10-3 to TRBJ1-2; 10 bases match TRBD1. The CDR3 length is 14 residues. V lost 10 bases to trimming and J lost 3 bases; unmatched junction nucleotides: 8. CDR1 and CDR2 from the germline V gene are ENHRY and SYGVKD. The CDR3 DNA sequence: TGTGCCACCAAGGGGACAGGGGACCACTATGGCTACACCTTC. This encodes CATKGTGDHYGYTF.

This clonotype was picked up a small number of times. The V call is TRBV4-1, the J call TRBJ2-5, with 9 nucleotides matching TRBD2. CDR1 is MGHRA and CDR2 is YSYEKL in the germline V gene. V shed 0 bases, J shed 0 bases, and the junction held 5 bases outside the gene matches. The CDR3 is made up of 17 amino acids. The CDR3 loop reads CASSQEPSGAYQETQYF. The DNA of the CDR3 is TGCGCCAGCAGCCAAGAACCTAGCGGGGCGTACCAAGAGACCCAGTACTTC.

The V call is TRBV5-1, the J call TRBJ2-3; D unclear. Germline V gene lookup returns CDR1 SGHRS and CDR2 YFSETQ. This CDR3 is 12 amino acids long. Deletions cut 5 bases from V and 5 bases from J, with 9 bases between. The CDR3 DNA reads as TGCGCCAGCAGAGAGCCAGGAGATACGCAGTATTTT. Residues: CASREPGDTQYF.

The chain employs TRBV4-2 and TRBJ1-5; D might be TRBD1 (5 bases). The V gene lost 4 bases and the J gene lost 6 bases, with 19 bases spanning the gap. This CDR3 has 16 residues. CDR1 is LGHNA and CDR2 is YNFKEQ in the germline V gene. In DNA, the CDR3 is TGTGCCAGCAGCCGTGATGGGACCCGGCAAAGTCAGCCCCAGCATTTT. Amino acid sequence: CASSRDGTRQSQPQHF.

This clonotype was observed a handful of times. The chain links TRBV7-2 to TRBJ2-1, with a possible D match to TRBD2 (6 bases). Trimming cost V 3 bases and J 4 bases, with 13 bases left between them. This CDR3 comprises 15 residues. CDR1 and CDR2 from the germline V gene are SGHTA and FQGNSA. In DNA, the CDR3 is TGTGCCAGCAGCTTTAGCGGAAGACGATACAATGAGCAGTTCTTC. Its translation: CASSFSGRRYNEQFF.

This clonotype was seen a handful of times. V gene TRBV4-3 combines with J gene TRBJ2-7; TRBD1 matches at 8 bases. V lost 6 bases, J lost 5 bases, and 9 bases stayed unmatched. The germline V gene encodes CDR1 LGHNA and CDR2 YSLEER. The CDR3 spans 14 residues. CDR3 DNA: TGCGCCAGCAGACCACAGGGGGAGAATGACGAGCAGTACTTC. Amino acid sequence: CASRPQGENDEQYF.

V usage is TRBV5-1 and J usage is TRBJ1-1; possibly TRBD1 for D (6 bases). Germline loops: CDR1 SGHRS, CDR2 YFSETQ. The CDR3 has 15 amino acids. Trimming shortened V by 2 bases and J by 7 bases, and 18 bases separated the two germline ends. For the CDR3, the DNA is TGCGCCAGCAGCTTACAGGGCAGGGGAATTCATGAAGCTTTCTTT. Its protein is CASSLQGRGIHEAFF.

There are a few counts of this clonotype. The rearrangement links TRBV21-1 to TRBJ2-7; TRBD1, the table's D call, lacks a check against the DNA. TRBV21-1 is deemed a pseudogene. The CDR3 is 15 residues long. CDR3 sequence: CASSKAPRTPAGQYF. CDR3 coding DNA: TGTGCCAGCAGCAAAGCCCCTCGGACACCGGCGGGGCAGTACTTC.

This clonotype occurred a few times. One end of the junction does not line up with germline, which may come from a read error. The chain carries TRBV12-3 or TRBV12-4 and TRBJ2-2; TRBD2 matches at 11 bases. The CDR3 runs 17 residues. The CDR3 DNA follows: TGTACCAGCAGTTCGGCGGGACTAGCGGCGGGCACCGGGGAGCTGTTTTTT. Encoded protein: CTSSSAGLAAGTGELFF.

This clonotype was observed a handful of times. The chain uses TRBV5-1 and TRBJ2-3; D possibly corresponds to TRBD2 (5 bases). Deletions cut 0 bases from V and 1 base from J, with 12 bases between. Germline V gives CDR1 SGHRS, CDR2 YFSETQ. This CDR3 has 16 residues. DNA of the CDR3: TGCGCCAGCAGCTTGGACCTAGCTTCGGGCACAGATACGCAGTATTTT. Translated, it gives CASSLDLASGTDTQYF.

The J gene is TRBJ2-2, the V gene TRBV5-1; tentatively, D is TRBD2 (5 bases). Between the trimmed V and J ends, which lost 4 bases and 4 bases, there was a span of 20 bases. CDR1 is SGHRS and CDR2 is YFSETQ in the germline V gene. The CDR3 spans 17 residues. CDR3 loop: CASSVDGPRVGTGELFF. The DNA of the CDR3 is TGCGCCAGCAGCGTGGACGGACCGCGGGTGGGCACCGGGGAGCTGTTTTTT.

The table lists this clonotype with many counts. The chain links TRBV30 to TRBJ2-7, with D possibly TRBD1 on 6 matching bases. The CDR3 has 12 residues. Germline V gene data show CDR1 as GTSNPN and CDR2 as SVGIG (reference sequence). V was trimmed by 5 bases and J by 3 bases, leaving 11 bases between them. The CDR3 nucleotides read TGTGCCTGGGCCCGGGACAACTACGAGCAGTACTTC. Translation: CAWARDNYEQYF.

This clonotype has only a few counts. This rearrangement joins TRBV6-5 to TRBJ1-5; 8 positions agree with TRBD1. The CDR3 extends over 14 amino acids. CDR1 and CDR2 (germline): MNHEY, SVGAGI. Germline trimming cut 3 bases from V and 9 bases from J; bases unmatched to any gene: 7. DNA for the CDR3: TGTGCCAGCAGTTATGCAGGGGGCGGGTGGCCCCAGCATTTT. Translation gives CASSYAGGGWPQHF.

This clonotype came up a few times. The chain carries TRBV9 and TRBJ1-2, with D maybe TRBD1 (5 bases). CDR3 length: 14 amino acids. Germline V gene lookup returns CDR1 SGDLS and CDR2 YYNGEE. V shed 4 bases and J shed 7 bases, with 17 bases lying between them. The CDR3 bases are TGTGCCAGCAGCTCCAGGGCCGGCGGATCTGGCTACACCTTC. This sequence encodes CASSSRAGGSGYTF.

The V and J genes are TRBV20-1 and TRBJ2-5; TRBD1 might be the D (5 bases). Germline V gene lookup returns CDR1 DFQATT and CDR2 SNEGSKA (reference sequence). V was cut by 2 bases and J by 4 bases, with 11 bases left in between. The CDR3 is 13 amino acids. The CDR3 loop reads CSARWQGRETQYF. The DNA of the CDR3 is TGCAGTGCTAGATGGCAGGGAAGAGAGACCCAGTACTTC.

The chain joins TRBV19 to TRBJ2-1; possibly TRBD2 for D (6 bases). Between the trimmed V and J ends, which lost 3 bases and 4 bases, there was a span of 13 bases. The CDR3 is 15 amino acids. The germline gives CDR1 LNHDA, CDR2 SQIVND (reference sequence). CDR3 residues: CASSISGRNYNEQFF. For the CDR3, the DNA is TGTGCCAGTAGTATTTCAGGGAGGAATTACAATGAGCAGTTCTTC.

Ten or more counts support this clonotype. The J gene is TRBJ1-4, the V gene TRBV28, with a possible D match to TRBD1 (6 bases). The ends were cut back, 5 bases at V and 7 bases at J, with 14 bases in the middle. The CDR3 spans 14 residues. Germline V CDR1 and CDR2: MDHEN, SYDVKM. The CDR3 is CASSLPDSSEKLFF. The CDR3 DNA reads TGTGCCAGCAGTCTTCCGGACAGTAGTGAAAAACTGTTTTTT.